These 28 T cell receptor beta chains were all obtained from the same sample, sequenced in a study of neurological immune-mediated disorders. TCRdb processed the 5' RACE reads anew with MiXCR; each CDR3 protein has one entry. This sample yields tens of thousands of distinct CDR3 sequences, of which under 4% are seen a single time; around 8% belongs to the top ten. Stated time point: longitudinal time-point 1 (baseline). The sequenced sample consisted of PBMCs. All receptors derive from a woman aged 55-69 years with multiple sclerosis.

This clonotype was counted at least ten times. The rearrangement links TRBV6-6 to TRBJ2-4, with 9 positions matching TRBD1. The CDR3 loop spans 14 amino acids. The germline gives CDR1 MNHNY, CDR2 SVGAGI (reference sequence). Unmatched junction bases numbered 3, after V lost 5 bases and J lost 4 bases. CDR3: CASSDGQGKNIQYF. DNA of the CDR3: TGTGCCAGCAGTGACGGACAGGGGAAAAACATTCAGTACTTC.

This clonotype was picked up many times. The rearrangement links TRBV5-1 to TRBJ2-2, with D perhaps matching TRBD1 (5 bases). The CDR3 spans 12 residues. V was trimmed by 2 bases and J by 9 bases, leaving 8 bases between them. Per the germline V gene, CDR1 is SGHRS and CDR2 is YFSETQ. The CDR3 spells CASSFRERELFF. The CDR3 coding sequence is TGCGCCAGCAGCTTCAGGGAACGGGAGCTGTTTTTT.

This clonotype was seen many times. The rearrangement joins TRBV5-5 to TRBJ1-6; tentatively, D is TRBD1 (6 bases). This CDR3 comprises 15 residues. Deletions cut 0 bases from V and 10 bases from J, with 14 bases between. CDR1 and CDR2 (germline): SGHKS, YYEKEE (reference sequence). The CDR3 sequence is CASSLDGRGSSPLHF. As DNA, the CDR3 is TGTGCCAGCAGCTTGGATGGCAGGGGCTCGTCACCCCTCCACTTT.

Notes on this clonotype: A read error may explain this, as a much larger clone is one base away. The chain carries TRBV10-3 and TRBJ1-5; D is perhaps TRBD1 (5 bases). Germline V gives CDR1 ENHRY, CDR2 SYGVKD. This CDR3 is built from 14 residues. The CDR3 sequence is CAISSGGADQPQNF. As DNA, the CDR3 is TGTGCCATCAGTAGTGGGGGAGCGGATCAGCCCCAGAATTTT.

This clonotype was observed at least ten times. One base away lies a much larger clone, so this may be a sequencing read error. V usage is TRBV7-2 and J usage is TRBJ2-5; 13 nucleotides match TRBD2. Germline-derived CDR1 and CDR2 are SGHTA and FQGNSA. The CDR3 runs 13 residues. The CDR3 is CASSPGTSGTKYF. For the CDR3, the DNA is TGTGCCAGCAGCCCGGGGACTAGCGGGACCAAGTACTTC. Combining the CDR3 with reference TRBV7-2 and TRBJ2-5 gives the whole variable domain GAGVSQSPSNKVTEKGKDVELRCDPISGHTALYWYRQSLGQGLEFLIYFQGNSAPDKSGLPSDRFSAERTGGSVSTLTIQRTQQEDSAVYLCASSPGTSGTKYFGPGTRLLVL.

This clonotype was recorded many times. J is TRBJ2-7 and V is TRBV5-1; a possible D gene is TRBD2 (6 bases). Per germline, CDR1 SGHRS and CDR2 YFSETQ. Trimming removed 0 bases at V and 0 bases at J, with 10 bases between. This CDR3 spans 15 amino acids. CDR3 protein: CASSLASGSSYEQYF. The CDR3 nucleotides are TGCGCCAGCAGCTTGGCGTCCGGGAGCTCCTACGAGCAGTACTTC.

There are many counts of this clonotype. The V gene is TRBV6-5, the J gene TRBJ2-2; D may be TRBD2 (6 bases). Germline V CDR1 and CDR2: MNHEY, SVGAGI. V was trimmed by 1 base and J by 5 bases, leaving 11 bases between them. The CDR3 consists of 15 residues. This CDR3 is CASSYLPSVTGELFF. DNA for the CDR3: TGTGCCAGCAGTTACTTGCCTAGCGTTACCGGGGAGCTGTTTTTT.

Ten or more counts support this clonotype. The CDR3 protein is CASSVQGRETQYF. CDR3 DNA: TGTGCCAGCAGTGTACAGGGACGGGAGACCCAGTACTTC. The chain joins TRBV6-5 to TRBJ2-5, with D tentatively TRBD1 (6 bases). Germline loops: CDR1 MNHEY, CDR2 SVGAGI. V was trimmed by 5 bases and J by 5 bases, leaving 12 bases between them. This CDR3 has 13 amino acids.

The rearrangement uses TRBV5-1 and TRBJ2-7, with D perhaps TRBD1 or TRBD2 (5 bases each). The length of the CDR3 is 14 residues. CDR1 and CDR2 (germline): SGHRS, YFSETQ. V lost 4 bases and J 3 bases, leaving 14 bases between the germline ends. The CDR3 DNA sequence: TGCGCCAGCAGCCGGGGCCCAAGCTACTACGAGCAGTACTTC. Amino acid sequence: CASSRGPSYYEQYF.

This clonotype has at least ten counts. The CDR3 nucleotides are TGTGCCAGCTCACCAGGGAGTGGGAGTGAAAAACTGTTTTTT. Residues: CASSPGSGSEKLFF. The chain couples TRBV18 to TRBJ1-4; the D is unclear. Germline CDR1 is KGHSH and CDR2 is LQKENI. The CDR3 is 14 residues long. The germline V and J ends were trimmed by 2 bases and 7 bases, with 11 bases remaining between them. Together with reference TRBV18 and TRBJ1-4, the CDR3 gives the full variable domain: NAGVMQNPRHLVRRRGQEARLRCSPMKGHSHVYWYRQLPEEGLKFMVYLQKENIIDESGMPKERFSAEFPKEGPSILRIQQVVRGDSAAYFCASSPGSGSEKLFFGSGTQLSVL.

This clonotype was observed many times. The genes are TRBV3-1 and TRBJ1-2, with TRBD1 matching 8 bases. CDR3 size: 17 residues. Germline V gene lookup returns CDR1 LGHDT and CDR2 YNNKEL (reference sequence). The junction had 10 bases not matched to a gene; V was cut back by 0 bases and J by 4 bases. CDR3 loop: CASSQDQGAGAVYGYTF. The CDR3 DNA reads TGTGCCAGCAGCCAAGATCAGGGGGCAGGGGCTGTCTATGGCTACACCTTC.

This clonotype was found many times. The chain has TRBV30 and TRBJ2-7, with D tentatively TRBD1 or TRBD2 (5 bases each). This CDR3 comprises 14 residues. Trimming cost V 0 bases and J 4 bases, with 13 bases left between them. The germline V gene has CDR1 GTSNPN and CDR2 SVGIG (reference sequence). DNA of the CDR3: TGTGCCTGGAGTGTAATCGGGGCTGGGTACGAGCAGTACTTC. It is translated as CAWSVIGAGYEQYF.

This clonotype was seen many times. The chain links TRBV5-1 to TRBJ1-5, with unresolved D. V lost 0 bases and J lost 0, with 7 bases in between. This CDR3 is built from 15 residues. The germline CDR1 and CDR2 sequences are SGHRS and YFSETQ. CDR3 DNA: TGCGCCAGCAGCTTGGGGCAGTATAGCAATCAGCCCCAGCATTTT. This codes for CASSLGQYSNQPQHF.

Ten or more counts support this clonotype. V and J are TRBV3-1 and TRBJ1-6, with 8 nucleotides matching TRBD1. Per germline, CDR1 LGHDT and CDR2 YNNKEL (reference sequence). After removal of 0 bases from V and 9 bases from J, the junction contained 16 bases not matched to a gene. This CDR3 is built from 19 residues. The CDR3 DNA reads TGTGCCAGCAGCCAAGAGCCGGGCAGGGGGCGATTGAAGGTTTCACCCCTCCACTTT. Protein: CASSQEPGRGRLKVSPLHF.

This chain connects TRBV20-1 to TRBJ2-6; 13 positions agree with TRBD2. The ends lost 4 bases at V and 4 bases at J; junction bases unmatched: 10. The V gene's germline CDR1 is DFQATT and CDR2 SNEGSKA (reference sequence). The CDR3 consists of 18 residues. This CDR3 reads CSAIGTSGALGGANVLTF. The DNA for the CDR3 is TGCAGTGCTATTGGGACTAGCGGGGCCCTAGGGGGGGCCAACGTCCTGACTTTC.

This clonotype was seen repeatedly, ten times or more. The gene calls are TRBV11-2 and TRBJ1-1; D is possibly TRBD1 (5 bases). From germline, CDR1 is SGHAT and CDR2 FQNNGV. V lost 5 bases and J lost 0, with 10 bases in between. The CDR3 is 14 amino acids. CDR3: CASSRTPLNTEAFF. The CDR3, as DNA: TGTGCCAGCAGCCGGACACCTTTGAACACTGAAGCTTTCTTT.

This clonotype showed up many times. The chain uses TRBV5-1 and TRBJ2-5, with 7 bases identical to TRBD2. The germline gives CDR1 SGHRS, CDR2 YFSETQ. This CDR3 region has 16 residues. With V trimmed by 1 base and J by 2 bases, 8 bases remained unmatched. The CDR3 sequence is CASSLPSGAPQETQYF. DNA for the CDR3: TGCGCCAGCAGCTTGCCCAGCGGGGCACCTCAAGAGACCCAGTACTTC.

The chain recombines TRBV2 with TRBJ2-5; no definite D call. The CDR3 extends over 15 amino acids. Germline V gives CDR1 SNHLY, CDR2 FYNNEI. Between the trimmed V and J ends, which lost 4 bases and 0 bases, there was a span of 12 bases. The CDR3 reads CASSVVSMYQETQYF. The CDR3 region has the DNA TGTGCCAGCAGTGTGGTCTCGATGTACCAAGAGACCCAGTACTTC.

This clonotype was seen repeatedly, ten times or more. The chain is built from TRBV18 and TRBJ2-7, with TRBD2 identical over 7 bases. From germline, CDR1 is KGHSH and CDR2 LQKENI. The CDR3 extends over 13 amino acids. The CDR3 coding sequence is TGTGCTACGGGGGGTGTAGCCCTTTACGAGCAGTACTTC. Translating it yields CATGGVALYEQYF.

This clonotype was found many times. This chain uses TRBV5-4 with TRBJ1-2, with 9 bases matching TRBD1. Per the germline V gene, CDR1 is SGHNT and CDR2 is YYREEE (reference sequence). CDR3 length: 17 amino acids. V lost 2 bases, J lost 8 bases, and 16 bases stayed unmatched. CDR3 in amino acids: CASSLGWDRVSTGGYTF. CDR3 DNA: TGTGCCAGCAGCTTAGGATGGGACAGGGTCTCCACGGGAGGCTACACCTTC.

This clonotype has just a few counts. CDR3 sequence reads: CSAPGQGSYNEQFF. The DNA of the CDR3 is TGCAGTGCTCCAGGACAGGGATCCTACAATGAGCAGTTCTTC. J is TRBJ2-1 and V is TRBV20-1; 8 bases map to TRBD1. Looked up from germline, CDR1 is DFQATT and CDR2 is SNEGSKA (reference sequence). After removal of 5 bases from V and 1 base from J, the junction contained 4 bases not matched to a gene. There are 14 residues in the CDR3.

In its sample, this clonotype was seen a few times. J is TRBJ2-5 and V is TRBV6-5; D might be TRBD2 (6 bases). Between the trimmed V and J ends, which lost 11 bases and 2 bases, there was a span of 21 bases. This CDR3 is built from 15 residues. CDR1 is MNHEY, CDR2 SVGAGI, per germline. The CDR3: CAAKTFGGLQETQYF. CDR3 coding DNA: TGTGCCGCAAAGACGTTTGGGGGGTTACAAGAGACCCAGTACTTC.

Many counts were recorded for this clonotype. The CDR3 sequence is CASSRQQGAGYNEQFF. The CDR3 DNA reads as TGCGCCAGCAGCCGACAACAGGGAGCGGGGTACAATGAGCAGTTCTTC. This chain links TRBV4-1 with TRBJ2-1, with D possibly TRBD2 on 7 matching bases. Trimming took 4 bases from V and 4 from J, leaving 17 bases between them. CDR1 and CDR2 from the germline V gene are MGHRA and YSYEKL. The CDR3 extends over 16 amino acids.

This clonotype came up many times. The chain joins TRBV20-1 to TRBJ1-2; D is uncertain. The CDR3 length is 12 residues. V was cut by 6 bases and J by 7 bases, with 15 bases left in between. From germline, CDR1 is DFQATT and CDR2 SNEGSKA (reference sequence). The chain's CDR3 is CSAPRGSFGYTF. DNA of the CDR3: TGCAGTGCCCCCCGAGGTTCCTTTGGCTACACCTTC.

This clonotype was picked up many times. V gene TRBV29-1 combines with J gene TRBJ1-3; no clear D gene. Per germline, CDR1 SQVTM and CDR2 ANQGSEA. CDR3 length: 10 residues. V gave up 6 bases and J gave up 4 bases, with 4 bases separating them. CDR3 protein: CSVAGNTIYF. The CDR3 DNA reads TGCAGCGTGGCGGGAAACACCATATATTTT.

The V call is TRBV7-9, the J call TRBJ2-7; D could derive from TRBD1 or TRBD2 (6 bases each). The germline V gene encodes CDR1 SEHNR and CDR2 FQNEAQ (reference sequence). V was shortened by 1 base and J by 2 bases, with 18 bases between the two germline ends. This CDR3 is built from 17 residues. The CDR3 bases are TGTGCCAGCAGCTTAGAGGGGGGCGGAGGGTCAACCTACGAGCAGTACTTC. This codes for CASSLEGGGGSTYEQYF.

This clonotype was seen ten or more times. The V gene is TRBV20-1, the J gene TRBJ1-5; D may be TRBD1 (5 bases). Germline V gene lookup returns CDR1 DFQATT and CDR2 SNEGSKA (reference sequence). This CDR3 has 17 residues. Trimming left V 2 bases short and J 0 bases short, with 17 bases between. The CDR3 region is CSARSHRRGNSNQPQHF. The CDR3 DNA reads TGCAGTGCTAGATCTCACAGGCGGGGAAATAGCAATCAGCCCCAGCATTTT.

This clonotype has at least ten counts. The rearrangement uses TRBV20-1 and TRBJ1-5; a possible D gene is TRBD1 (6 bases). Germline loops: CDR1 DFQATT, CDR2 SNEGSKA (reference sequence). CDR3 length equals 13 residues. Trimming took 6 bases from V and 4 from J, leaving 13 bases between them. CDR3 sequence (DNA): TGCAGTGCCCTTCGGACAGAGAATCAGCCCCAGCATTTT. Its protein is CSALRTENQPQHF.